A selection of T cell receptor beta chains follows, all from one sample in a study of T cells after yellow fever vaccination. Each CDR3 protein is one row after TCRdb ran MiXCR on the 5' RACE reads. This table holds hundreds of thousands of distinct CDR3 sequences, about 13% found once. The sequences come from PBMCs, collected on the day of the yellow fever booster vaccination. The receptors derive from a young man who received the YFV17D yellow fever vaccine. The CDR3 runs from the conserved cysteine through the conserved F or W. Each record gives: CDR3 DNA, CDR3 protein, clone size, V gene, D gene, J gene. The D gene is left open where the match is weak. Clone size, where shown, is once, few, many, or a class for clones that have expanded.

TGTGCCAGCAGCTTGGGGACTAGCGGAGACGACGCCTACAATGAGCAGTTCTTC	CASSLGTSGDDAYNEQFF	NA	TRBV7-8	TRBD2	TRBJ2-1
TGTGCCACCAGTGATTCCGGGCCCCTCTATCGAGATACGCAGTATTTT	CATSDSGPLYRDTQYF	few	TRBV24-1	NA	TRBJ2-3
TGTGCCAGGGAGGAGTCTACCTTGACGAACACCGGGGAGCTGTTTTTT	CAREESTLTNTGELFF	NA	TRBV7-4	NA	TRBJ2-2
TGCAGTGCTAGAGACGGGGGCTCCTACAATGAGCAGTTCTTC	CSARDGGSYNEQFF	few	TRBV20-1	NA	TRBJ2-1
TGTGCCTGGAGTGTCCTGAGGACTGAAGCTTTCTTT	CAWSVLRTEAFF	NA	TRBV30	NA	TRBJ1-1
TGTGCCAGCAGCTTAGTCCCGGGCGAAGGTGAAAAACTGTTTTTT	CASSLVPGEGEKLFF	few	TRBV7-8	NA	TRBJ1-4
TGTGCCAGCTGCGCGAGGGCGATCTCTGGAAACACCATATATTTT	CASCARAISGNTIYF	NA	TRBV6-2/TRBV6-3	NA	TRBJ1-3
TGTGCCAGCAGCCCTAGCCCTACTCGCAATCAGCCCCAGCATTTT	CASSPSPTRNQPQHF	few	TRBV7-2	NA	TRBJ1-5
TGTGCCAGCAGTGTACTCCTAGGCTATGAGCAGTTCTTC	CASSVLLGYEQFF	NA	TRBV6-6	NA	TRBJ2-1
TGTGCCTGGAGGGGGCAGGGGATGGTAACCTATAATTCACCCCTCCACTTT	CAWRGQGMVTYNSPLHF	NA	TRBV30	NA	TRBJ1-6
TGTGCCAGCAGCTTCGTTTTCACCGGGGAGCTGTTTTTT	CASSFVFTGELFF	few	TRBV11-2	NA	TRBJ2-2
TGCGCCAGCAGCTCATCCTCTGCTTCTCCGGGACACCGAGGAGATACGCAGTATTTT	CASSSSSASPGHRGDTQYF	NA	TRBV5-1	NA	TRBJ2-3
TGCAGTGCGGCCCCCCAGAGATGGACAGATACGCAGTATTTT	CSAAPQRWTDTQYF	NA	TRBV20-1	NA	TRBJ2-3
TGTGCCAGCACAGGACTAGCGGGAGGGAGTGAGACCCAGTACTTC	CASTGLAGGSETQYF	few	TRBV6-1	TRBD2	TRBJ2-5
TGCGCCAGCAGCTTCGGGGGGAGTGGCAATGAGCAGTTCTTC	CASSFGGSGNEQFF	many	TRBV5-1	TRBD2	TRBJ2-1